This T cell receptor beta chain was sequenced during a study of cytomegalovirus exposure and HLA in healthy donors. Germline CDR1 and CDR2: SQVTM and ANQGSEA. Trimming removed 6 bases from V and 6 bases from J; junction bases left unmatched: 4. This CDR3 has 11 amino acids. This PCR relied on a set of 60 Vbeta primers and 13 Jbeta primers. Sequenced by immunoSEQ multiplex PCR; TCRdb stores in-frame clones only, minus some. This sample's table reports about 64,000 clones. Sample: PBMCs. V usage is TRBV29-1 and J usage is TRBJ1-2, with 7 bases fitting TRBD1. The clonotype was recovered from a woman between 18 and 29 years old in good health and CMV-seronegative. The CDR3 DNA reads TGCAGCGTAAAGCAGGGGGATGGCTACACCTTC. Amino acids: CSVKQGDGYTF.